Shown below are 15 T cell receptor beta chains from a single sample sequenced in a study of blood T cell repertoires in COVID-19 (dated by TCRdb to the early 2020s). The library relied on the immunoSEQ multiplex PCR assay. TCRdb took over this immuneACCESS table, retaining in-frame rearrangements with V and J assigned. Such tables are incomplete; in checked studies, under half of the missing clones stem from an unresolved V gene, and the remainder is unexplained. Present in this sample are 87,000 or so clones, around 91% of which were seen just once. The top ten clonotypes cover over 5% of the sample. The specimen sequenced was peripheral blood. The origin of the receptors is a young man with COVID-19, enrolled during active disease.

V is TRBV18 and J is TRBJ2-5; D unclear. The CDR3 covers 16 residues. Trimming removed 6 bases at V and 0 bases at J, with 17 bases between. In germline, CDR1 is KGHSH, CDR2 LQKENI. CDR3 sequence: CASSSGEAKDQETQYF. CDR3 DNA sequence: TGTGCCAGCTCGTCCGGAGAAGCAAAAGACCAAGAGACCCAGTACTTC.

This chain uses TRBV10-2 with TRBJ1-5; a possible D gene is TRBD1 (6 bases). Trimming pared 6 bases from V and 3 bases from J, leaving 12 bases between. CDR1 is WSHSY and CDR2 is SAAADI in the germline V gene. This CDR3 has 14 amino acids. CDR3 bases: TGCGCCAGCAGACAGGGTGGTAACAATCAGCCCCAGCATTTT. Translating it yields CASRQGGNNQPQHF.

The rearrangement links TRBV25-1 to TRBJ1-2; D is unresolved. Germline loops: CDR1 MGHDK, CDR2 SYGVNS. This CDR3 is built from 11 residues. V gave up 4 bases and J gave up 4 bases, with 4 bases separating them. CDR3 amino acids: CASSALYGYTF. The DNA for the CDR3 is TGTGCCAGCAGTGCCCTCTATGGCTACACCTTC.

The chain couples TRBV9 to TRBJ2-2; the D gene is possibly TRBD2 (5 bases). Trimming stripped 8 bases from V and 4 bases from J, with 12 bases between. The CDR3 extends over 13 amino acids. The germline gives CDR1 SGDLS, CDR2 YYNGEE. The CDR3 DNA is TGTGCCAGTACTCTAGCTAGCACCGGGGAGCTGTTTTTT. Its translation is CASTLASTGELFF.

V usage is TRBV10-3 and J usage is TRBJ1-6; possible D gene TRBD1, 5 bases. The ends were cut back, 0 bases at V and 0 bases at J, with 12 bases in the middle. CDR1 is ENHRY and CDR2 is SYGVKD in the germline V gene. The CDR3 loop spans 18 amino acids. The CDR3 loop is CAISESSRDFSYNSPLHF. Written as DNA, the CDR3 is TGTGCCATCAGTGAGTCGAGCAGGGATTTCTCCTATAATTCACCCCTCCACTTT.

The rearrangement links TRBV4-2 to TRBJ2-6, with a weak D call TRBD1 (6 bases). This CDR3 spans 16 amino acids. Germline CDR1 and CDR2: LGHNA and YNFKEQ. V was pared by 3 bases and J by 0 bases, with 9 bases between. The CDR3 DNA reads TGTGCCAGCAGCCACCAGGGGACCTCTGGGGCCAACGTCCTGACTTTC. Protein: CASSHQGTSGANVLTF.

V gene TRBV9 combines with J gene TRBJ1-2; a possible D gene is TRBD1 (6 bases). The CDR3 sequence is 12 residues long. Trimming took 3 bases from V and 4 from J, leaving 7 bases between them. In germline, CDR1 is SGDLS, CDR2 YYNGEE. CDR3 region: CASSEGGYGYTF. CDR3 DNA sequence: TGTGCCAGCAGCGAAGGGGGCTATGGCTACACCTTC.

The chain carries TRBV7-2 and TRBJ1-2, with 12 bases lining up with TRBD1. The CDR3 totals 14 residues. The germline CDR1 and CDR2 sequences are SGHTA and FQGNSA. The trim removed 4 bases at V and 7 bases at J, leaving 4 bases unmatched. The CDR3 region has the DNA TGTGCCAGCAGCTCGGGACAGGGGGCGCTTGGCTACACCTTC. Its translation is CASSSGQGALGYTF. The complete variable domain, with remaining parts taken from reference TRBV7-2 and TRBJ1-2, reads GAGVSQSPSNKVTEKGKDVELRCDPISGHTALYWYRQSLGQGLEFLIYFQGNSAPDKSGLPSDRFSAERTGGSVSTLTIQRTQQEDSAVYLCASSSGQGALGYTFGSGTRLTVV.

The chain carries TRBV12-3 or TRBV12-4 and TRBJ1-2; D gene unclear. Trimming took 5 bases from V and 4 from J, leaving 11 bases between them. CDR3 length: 13 residues. In nucleotides, the CDR3 is TGTGCCAGCAGTCCCTCTCGGAGCTATGGCTACACCTTC. Residues: CASSPSRSYGYTF.

Note on this clone: The same CDR3 also results from other DNA sequences found in this sample. V gene TRBV30 combines with J gene TRBJ1-6; 8 nucleotides match TRBD1. CDR1 GTSNPN and CDR2 SVGIG come from the germline V gene (reference sequence). Losses at the gene ends were 0 bases for V and 7 bases for J; bases not matched to a gene: 2. CDR3 size: 14 residues. CDR3 protein: CAWSVGQGNSPLHF. CDR3 bases: TGTGCCTGGAGTGTAGGACAGGGAAATTCACCCCTCCACTTT.

The gene calls are TRBV9 and TRBJ2-7; 13 bases are a match to TRBD2. The ends lost 0 bases at V and 3 bases at J; junction bases unmatched: 6. CDR3 size: 17 residues. CDR1 is SGDLS and CDR2 is YYNGEE in the germline V gene. DNA of the CDR3: TGTGCCAGCAGCGTAGACAGGACTAGCGGGAGTTTCTACGAGCAGTACTTC. It yields the protein CASSVDRTSGSFYEQYF.

The rearrangement uses TRBV12-5 and TRBJ1-2, with D perhaps matching TRBD1 (5 bases). Trimming removed 0 bases at V and 6 bases at J, with 14 bases between. CDR3 length equals 15 residues. Germline V CDR1 and CDR2: LGHNT, FRNRAP. CDR3 nucleotide sequence: TGTGCTAGTGGTTTGGTATTAGGGGATCCGAATGGCTACACCTTC. This gives the protein CASGLVLGDPNGYTF.

The genes are TRBV7-8 and TRBJ2-2; perhaps TRBD2 as D (6 bases). This CDR3 has 15 residues. Trimming stripped 4 bases from V and 4 bases from J, with 13 bases between. CDR1 is SGHVS, CDR2 FQNEAQ, per germline. CDR3 in amino acids: CASSSTSRSTGELFF. CDR3 sequence (DNA): TGTGCCAGCAGCTCAACTAGCCGGAGCACCGGGGAGCTGTTTTTT.

The chain links TRBV28 to TRBJ1-5; no clear D. The CDR3 spans 15 residues. Looked up from germline, CDR1 is MDHEN and CDR2 is SYDVKM. Between the trimmed V and J ends, which lost 5 bases and 0 bases, there was a span of 11 bases. The CDR3 is CASSDYWGSNQPQHF. For the CDR3, the DNA is TGTGCCAGCAGTGACTATTGGGGTAGCAATCAGCCCCAGCATTTT.

This chain links TRBV5-1 with TRBJ2-7, with TRBD1 identical over 12 bases. The CDR3 has 15 amino acids. With V trimmed by 6 bases and J by 2 bases, 6 bases remained unmatched. The germline gives CDR1 SGHRS, CDR2 YFSETQ. CDR3 amino acids: CASNRGQGAAYEQYF. The CDR3 nucleotides read TGCGCCAGCAATCGGGGACAGGGGGCGGCCTACGAGCAGTACTTC. Looking up the rest from reference TRBV5-1 and TRBJ2-7 gives the full variable domain: KAGVTQTPRYLIKTRGQQVTLSCSPISGHRSVSWYQQTPGQGLQFLFEYFSETQRNKGNFPGRFSGRQFSNSRSEMNVSTLELGDSALYLCASNRGQGAAYEQYFGPGTRLTVT.